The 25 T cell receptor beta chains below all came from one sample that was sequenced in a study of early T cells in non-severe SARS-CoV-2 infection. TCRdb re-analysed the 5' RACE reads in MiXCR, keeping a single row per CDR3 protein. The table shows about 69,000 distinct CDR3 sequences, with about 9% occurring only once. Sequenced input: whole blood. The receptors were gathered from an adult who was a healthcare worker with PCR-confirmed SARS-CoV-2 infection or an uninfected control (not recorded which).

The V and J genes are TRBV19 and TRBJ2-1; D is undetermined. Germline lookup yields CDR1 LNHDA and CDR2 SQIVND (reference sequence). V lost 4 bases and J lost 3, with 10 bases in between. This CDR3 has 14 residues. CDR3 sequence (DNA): TGTGCCAGTAGTACCCCCCGGCTCTACAATGAGCAGTTCTTC. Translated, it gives CASSTPRLYNEQFF.

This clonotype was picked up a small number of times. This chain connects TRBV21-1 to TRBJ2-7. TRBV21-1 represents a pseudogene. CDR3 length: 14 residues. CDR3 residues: CASSSCRKFYEQYF. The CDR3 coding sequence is TGTGCCAGCAGCAGTTGCAGAAAGTTCTACGAGCAGTACTTC.

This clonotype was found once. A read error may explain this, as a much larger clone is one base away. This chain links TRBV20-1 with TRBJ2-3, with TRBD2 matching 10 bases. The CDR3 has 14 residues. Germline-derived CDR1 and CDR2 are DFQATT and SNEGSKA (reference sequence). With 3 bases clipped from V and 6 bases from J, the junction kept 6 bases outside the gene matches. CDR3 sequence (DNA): TGCAGTGCTAGGGCTAGCGGGGGCCGGGATACGCAGTATTTT. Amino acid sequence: CSARASGGRDTQYF.

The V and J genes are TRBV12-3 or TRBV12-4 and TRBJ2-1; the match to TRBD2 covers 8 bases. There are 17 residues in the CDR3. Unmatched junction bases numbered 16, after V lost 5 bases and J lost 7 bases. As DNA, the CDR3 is TGTGCCAGCAGTACCTCCGGGGCGGGAGGCCGACGGAATGAGCAGTTCTTC. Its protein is CASSTSGAGGRRNEQFF.

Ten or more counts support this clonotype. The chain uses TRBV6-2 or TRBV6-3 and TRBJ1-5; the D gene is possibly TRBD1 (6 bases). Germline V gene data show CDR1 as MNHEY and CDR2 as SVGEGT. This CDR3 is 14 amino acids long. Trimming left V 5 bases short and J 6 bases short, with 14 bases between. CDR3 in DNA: TGTGCCAGCAGTCCTACAGGGAATGGTCAGCCCCAGCATTTT. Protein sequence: CASSPTGNGQPQHF.

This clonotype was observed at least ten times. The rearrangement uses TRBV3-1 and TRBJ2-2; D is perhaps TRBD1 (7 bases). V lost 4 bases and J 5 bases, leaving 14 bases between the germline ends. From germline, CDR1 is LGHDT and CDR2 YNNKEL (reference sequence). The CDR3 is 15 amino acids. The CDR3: CASSLSGGRTGELFF. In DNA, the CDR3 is TGTGCCAGCAGCCTATCAGGGGGGCGAACCGGGGAGCTGTTTTTT.

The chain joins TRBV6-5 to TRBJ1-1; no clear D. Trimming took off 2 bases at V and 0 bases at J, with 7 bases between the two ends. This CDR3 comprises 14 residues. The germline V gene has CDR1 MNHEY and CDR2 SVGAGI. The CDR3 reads CASSYGAVNTEAFF. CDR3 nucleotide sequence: TGTGCCAGCAGTTACGGAGCTGTGAACACTGAAGCTTTCTTT.

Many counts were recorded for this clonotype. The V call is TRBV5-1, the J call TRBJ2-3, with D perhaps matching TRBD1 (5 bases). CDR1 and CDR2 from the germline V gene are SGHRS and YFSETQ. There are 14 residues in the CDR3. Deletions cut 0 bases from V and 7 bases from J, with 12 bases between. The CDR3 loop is CASSLGGPDNTQYF. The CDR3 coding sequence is TGCGCCAGCAGCTTGGGGGGTCCGGACAATACGCAGTATTTT.

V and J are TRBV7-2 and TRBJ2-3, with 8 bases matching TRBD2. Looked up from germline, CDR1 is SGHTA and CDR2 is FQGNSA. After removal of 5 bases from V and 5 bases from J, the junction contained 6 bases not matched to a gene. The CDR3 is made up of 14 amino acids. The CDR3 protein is CASSGPTSVDTQYF. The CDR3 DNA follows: TGTGCCAGCAGCGGCCCGACTAGCGTAGATACGCAGTATTTT.

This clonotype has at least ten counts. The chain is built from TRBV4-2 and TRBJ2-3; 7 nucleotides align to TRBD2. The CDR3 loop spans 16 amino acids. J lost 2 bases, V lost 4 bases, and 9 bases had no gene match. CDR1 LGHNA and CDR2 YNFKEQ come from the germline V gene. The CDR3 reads CASSRSSGTPTDTQYF. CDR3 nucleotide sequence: TGTGCCAGCAGCCGATCGAGCGGGACCCCCACAGATACGCAGTATTTT.

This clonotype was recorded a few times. The CDR3 DNA is TGTGCCAGCAGCTTAGCAGGGGTTGGGGCCAACGTCCTGACTTTC. Its protein product is CASSLAGVGANVLTF. This sequence joins TRBV11-2 and TRBJ2-6, with a weak D call TRBD1 (6 bases). The CDR3 spans 15 residues. The V gene's germline CDR1 is SGHAT and CDR2 FQNNGV. V gave up 1 base and J gave up 3 bases, with 7 bases separating them.

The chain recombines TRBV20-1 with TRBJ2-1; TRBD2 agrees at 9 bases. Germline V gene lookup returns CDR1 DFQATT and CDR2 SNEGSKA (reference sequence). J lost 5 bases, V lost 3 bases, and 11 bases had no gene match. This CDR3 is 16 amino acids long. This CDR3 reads CSARELAGVFNNEQFF. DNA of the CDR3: TGCAGTGCTAGGGAATTAGCGGGGGTGTTTAACAATGAGCAGTTCTTC.

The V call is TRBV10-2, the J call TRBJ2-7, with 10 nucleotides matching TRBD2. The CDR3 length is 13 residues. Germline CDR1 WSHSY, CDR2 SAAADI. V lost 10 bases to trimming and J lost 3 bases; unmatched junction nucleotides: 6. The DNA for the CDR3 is TGCGCCACCCTACTAGCGGGAATCTACGAGCAGTACTTC. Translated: CATLLAGIYEQYF.

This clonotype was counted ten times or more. The CDR3 DNA reads TGTGCCAGCAGCTTCCCCGGGGAGGTCAGAACTGAAGCTTTCTTT. The encoded protein is CASSFPGEVRTEAFF. The gene calls are TRBV11-2 and TRBJ1-1; D call uncertain. Germline V gene data show CDR1 as SGHAT and CDR2 as FQNNGV. Deletions cut 3 bases from V and 5 bases from J, with 16 bases between. The CDR3 totals 15 residues.

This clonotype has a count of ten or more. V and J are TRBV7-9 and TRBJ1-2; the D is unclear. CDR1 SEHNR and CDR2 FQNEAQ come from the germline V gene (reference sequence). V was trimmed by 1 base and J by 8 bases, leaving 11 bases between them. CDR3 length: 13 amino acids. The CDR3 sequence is CASSLEYDSGYTF. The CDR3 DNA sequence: TGTGCCAGCAGCTTAGAATACGACTCCGGCTACACCTTC.

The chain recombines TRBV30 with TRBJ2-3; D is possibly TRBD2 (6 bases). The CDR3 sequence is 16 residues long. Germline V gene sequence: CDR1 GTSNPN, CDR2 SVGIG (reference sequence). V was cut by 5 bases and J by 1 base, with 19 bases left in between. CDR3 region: CAWGPGLGLGTDTQYF. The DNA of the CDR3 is TGTGCCTGGGGACCGGGACTCGGATTGGGCACAGATACGCAGTATTTT.

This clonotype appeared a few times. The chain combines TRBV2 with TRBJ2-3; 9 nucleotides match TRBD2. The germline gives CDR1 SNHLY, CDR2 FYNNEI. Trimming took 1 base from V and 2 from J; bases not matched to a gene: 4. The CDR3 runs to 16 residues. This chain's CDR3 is CASSEVAGALTDTQYF. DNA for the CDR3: TGTGCCAGCAGTGAAGTAGCGGGGGCCCTCACAGATACGCAGTATTTT.

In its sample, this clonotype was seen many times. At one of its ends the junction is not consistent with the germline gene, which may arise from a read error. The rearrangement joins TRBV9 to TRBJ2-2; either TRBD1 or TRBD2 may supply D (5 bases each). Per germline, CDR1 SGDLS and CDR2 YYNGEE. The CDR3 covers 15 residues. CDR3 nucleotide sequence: TGTGCCACCAGCGTGGGGGTCGTGAACACCGGGGAGCTGTTTTTT. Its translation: CATSVGVVNTGELFF.

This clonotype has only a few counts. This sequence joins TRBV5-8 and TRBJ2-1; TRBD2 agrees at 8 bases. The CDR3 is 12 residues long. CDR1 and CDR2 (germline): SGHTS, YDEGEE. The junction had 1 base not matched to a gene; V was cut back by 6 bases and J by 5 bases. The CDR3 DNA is TGTGCCAGCAAACTAGCGGACAATGAGCAGTTCTTC. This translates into CASKLADNEQFF. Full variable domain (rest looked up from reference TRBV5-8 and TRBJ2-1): EAGVTQSPTHLIKTRGQQATLRCSPISGHTSVYWYQQALGLGLQFLLWYDEGEERNRGNFPPRFSGRQFPNYSSELNVNALELEDSALYLCASKLADNEQFFGPGTRLTVL.

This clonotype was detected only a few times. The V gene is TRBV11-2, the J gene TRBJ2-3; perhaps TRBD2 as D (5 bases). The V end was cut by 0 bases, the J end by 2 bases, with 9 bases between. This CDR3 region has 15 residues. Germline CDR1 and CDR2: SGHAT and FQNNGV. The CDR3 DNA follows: TGTGCCAGCAGCTTAGAGGGGAGTTACACAGATACGCAGTATTTT. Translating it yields CASSLEGSYTDTQYF.

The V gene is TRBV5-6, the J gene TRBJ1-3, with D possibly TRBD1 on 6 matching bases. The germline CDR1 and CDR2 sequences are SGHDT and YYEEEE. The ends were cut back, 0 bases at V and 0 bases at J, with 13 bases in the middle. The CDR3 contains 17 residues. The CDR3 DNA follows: TGTGCCAGCAGCTTGGTACAGGGCCCGAGCTCTGGAAACACCATATATTTT. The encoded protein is CASSLVQGPSSGNTIYF. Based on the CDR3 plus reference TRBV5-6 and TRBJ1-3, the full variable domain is DAGVTQSPTHLIKTRGQQVTLRCSPKSGHDTVSWYQQALGQGPQFIFQYYEEEERQRGNFPDRFSGHQFPNYSSELNVNALLLGDSALYLCASSLVQGPSSGNTIYFGEGSWLTVV.

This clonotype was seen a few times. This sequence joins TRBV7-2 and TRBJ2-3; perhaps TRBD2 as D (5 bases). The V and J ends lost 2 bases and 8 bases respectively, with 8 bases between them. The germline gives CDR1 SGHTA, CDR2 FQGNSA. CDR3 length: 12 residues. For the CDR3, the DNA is TGTGCCAGCAGCTTACCGAGCGGTACGCAGTATTTT. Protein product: CASSLPSGTQYF.

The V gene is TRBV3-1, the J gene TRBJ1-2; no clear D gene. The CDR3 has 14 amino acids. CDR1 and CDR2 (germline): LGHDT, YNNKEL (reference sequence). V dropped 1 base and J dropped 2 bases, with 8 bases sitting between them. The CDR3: CASSQGYNNYGYTF. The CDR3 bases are TGTGCCAGCAGCCAAGGTTACAACAACTATGGCTACACCTTC.

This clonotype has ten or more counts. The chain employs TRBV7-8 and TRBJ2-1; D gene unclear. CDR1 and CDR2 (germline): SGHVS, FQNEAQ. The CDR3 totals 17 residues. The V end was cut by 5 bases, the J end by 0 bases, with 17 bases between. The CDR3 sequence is CASSGSPGRPSYNEQFF. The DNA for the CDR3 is TGTGCCAGCAGCGGATCGCCCGGACGGCCCTCCTACAATGAGCAGTTCTTC.

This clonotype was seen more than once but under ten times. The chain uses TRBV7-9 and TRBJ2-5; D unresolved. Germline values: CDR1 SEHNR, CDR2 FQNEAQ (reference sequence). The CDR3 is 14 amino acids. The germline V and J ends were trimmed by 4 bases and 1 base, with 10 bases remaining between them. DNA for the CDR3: TGTGCCAGCAGCTCCACGTATGGCCAAGAGACCCAGTACTTC. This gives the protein CASSSTYGQETQYF.